Listed below are T cell receptor beta chains from one sample, sequenced in a study of post-analysis software for immune sequencing data. TCRdb reprocessed the PCR reads via MiXCR and lists one record per CDR3 protein. The table lists around 700,000 distinct CDR3 sequences, around 60% of them singletons. Sequenced sample: blood. Source of these receptors: a girl under 10 years old with multiple sclerosis. The CDR3 runs from the conserved cysteine through the conserved F or W. Fields, in order: CDR3 length, J gene, clone size, D gene, V gene, CDR3 protein, CDR3 DNA. The D gene is left open where the match is weak. Expanded clones are given a class, and other clones once, few, many or no size at all.

cdr3_length: 16; j_call: TRBJ2-1; clone_size: -; d_call: -; v_call: TRBV4-3; cdr3_aa: CASSPRGAGNYNEQFF; cdr3_nt: TGCGCCAGCAGCCCCAGGGGGGCGGGGAACTACAATGAGCAGTTCTTC
cdr3_length: 15; j_call: TRBJ2-5; clone_size: once; d_call: -; v_call: TRBV9; cdr3_aa: CASSVGAQGQETQYF; cdr3_nt: TGTGCCAGCAGCGTAGGGGCCCAGGGCCAAGAGACCCAGTACTTC
cdr3_length: 13; j_call: TRBJ1-2; clone_size: -; d_call: -; v_call: TRBV10-3; cdr3_aa: CAIRKLVGDGYTF; cdr3_nt: TGTGCCATCAGAAAGTTGGTAGGCGATGGCTACACCTTC
cdr3_length: 15; j_call: TRBJ1-4; clone_size: -; d_call: TRBD1; v_call: TRBV6-5; cdr3_aa: CASSPGGGWNEKLFF; cdr3_nt: TGTGCCAGCAGTCCAGGGGGGGGCTGGAATGAAAAACTGTTTTTT
cdr3_length: 16; j_call: TRBJ2-7; clone_size: few; d_call: TRBD1; v_call: TRBV6-5; cdr3_aa: CASSYEIGQGASEQYF; cdr3_nt: TGTGCCAGCAGTTACGAGATAGGACAGGGGGCTTCCGAGCAGTACTTC
cdr3_length: 14; j_call: TRBJ2-1; clone_size: few; d_call: -; v_call: TRBV25-1; cdr3_aa: CASSEYGTPVEQFF; cdr3_nt: TGTGCCAGCAGTGAATATGGGACTCCGGTTGAGCAGTTCTTC
cdr3_length: 13; j_call: TRBJ2-4; clone_size: -; d_call: TRBD2; v_call: TRBV29-1; cdr3_aa: CSVTGTSKNIQYF; cdr3_nt: TGCAGCGTTACCGGGACTAGCAAAAACATTCAGTACTTC
cdr3_length: 15; j_call: TRBJ1-2; clone_size: -; d_call: TRBD1; v_call: TRBV5-1; cdr3_aa: CASRKWTGGDHGYTF; cdr3_nt: TGCGCCAGCAGAAAATGGACAGGGGGCGATCATGGCTACACCTTC
cdr3_length: 14; j_call: TRBJ1-1; clone_size: -; d_call: -; v_call: TRBV10-3; cdr3_aa: CAISESGGGTEAFF; cdr3_nt: TGTGCCATCAGTGAGTCGGGAGGGGGCACTGAAGCTTTCTTT
cdr3_length: 14; j_call: TRBJ2-5; clone_size: -; d_call: TRBD2; v_call: TRBV7-9; cdr3_aa: CASSPSGAGETQYF; cdr3_nt: TGTGCCAGCAGCCCTAGCGGGGCTGGGGAGACCCAGTACTTC
cdr3_length: 14; j_call: TRBJ2-7; clone_size: few; d_call: TRBD1; v_call: TRBV5-1; cdr3_aa: CASSIRTGPYEQYF; cdr3_nt: TGCGCCAGCAGCATAAGGACAGGGCCATACGAGCAGTACTTC
cdr3_length: 13; j_call: TRBJ2-2; clone_size: -; d_call: -; v_call: TRBV9; cdr3_aa: CASSVRITGELFF; cdr3_nt: TGTGCCAGCAGCGTCCGAATCACCGGGGAGCTGTTTTTT
cdr3_length: 12; j_call: TRBJ1-2; clone_size: many; d_call: -; v_call: TRBV5-5; cdr3_aa: CASSLANYGYTF; cdr3_nt: TGTGCCAGCAGCTTAGCTAACTATGGCTACACCTTC
cdr3_length: 12; j_call: TRBJ2-1; clone_size: -; d_call: -; v_call: TRBV7-3; cdr3_aa: CASSADWNEQFF; cdr3_nt: TGTGCCAGCAGCGCAGATTGGAATGAGCAGTTCTTC
cdr3_length: 14; j_call: TRBJ2-7; clone_size: -; d_call: -; v_call: TRBV20-1; cdr3_aa: CSARVGGPLYEQYF; cdr3_nt: TGCAGTGCTAGGGTTGGGGGGCCGCTCTACGAGCAGTACTTC
cdr3_length: 15; j_call: TRBJ1-3; clone_size: -; d_call: -; v_call: TRBV11-3; cdr3_aa: CASSLPPGGRNTIYF; cdr3_nt: TGTGCCAGCAGCCTCCCCCCGGGAGGGAGAAACACCATATATTTT
cdr3_length: 15; j_call: TRBJ2-2; clone_size: few; d_call: TRBD1; v_call: TRBV4-1; cdr3_aa: CASSQEGTGIGELFF; cdr3_nt: TGCGCCAGCAGCCAAGAAGGGACAGGGATCGGGGAGCTGTTTTTT
cdr3_length: 13; j_call: TRBJ1-1; clone_size: -; d_call: -; v_call: TRBV20-1; cdr3_aa: CSAREIRDEEAFF; cdr3_nt: TGCAGTGCTAGAGAAATCAGGGACGAAGAAGCTTTCTTT
cdr3_length: 13; j_call: TRBJ1-5; clone_size: -; d_call: -; v_call: TRBV7-2; cdr3_aa: CASSLSPDQSQHF; cdr3_nt: TGTGCCAGCAGCTTAAGTCCGGATCAGTCCCAGCATTTT
cdr3_length: 16; j_call: TRBJ2-3; clone_size: -; d_call: -; v_call: TRBV4-2; cdr3_aa: CASSPGARTSTDTQYF; cdr3_nt: TGTGCCAGCAGCCCAGGGGCTAGAACTAGCACAGATACGCAGTATTTT
cdr3_length: 15; j_call: TRBJ2-1; clone_size: few; d_call: TRBD1; v_call: TRBV20-1; cdr3_aa: CSAPLRTGSYNEQFF; cdr3_nt: TGCAGTGCTCCCTTACGGACAGGGTCGTACAATGAGCAGTTCTTC
cdr3_length: 14; j_call: TRBJ2-7; clone_size: few; d_call: -; v_call: TRBV6-2/TRBV6-3; cdr3_aa: CASSRGRLSYEQYF; cdr3_nt: TGTGCCAGCAGCCGCGGGCGGCTCTCCTACGAGCAGTACTTC
cdr3_length: 15; j_call: TRBJ2-1; clone_size: -; d_call: -; v_call: TRBV25-1; cdr3_aa: CATCGGQTGLGEQFF; cdr3_nt: TGTGCCACCTGCGGGGGCCAGACAGGGCTGGGCGAGCAGTTCTTC
cdr3_length: 14; j_call: TRBJ2-5; clone_size: -; d_call: TRBD2; v_call: TRBV9; cdr3_aa: CASSGSGSFETQYF; cdr3_nt: TGTGCCAGCAGCGGTAGCGGGAGCTTTGAGACCCAGTACTTC
cdr3_length: 13; j_call: TRBJ1-2; clone_size: many; d_call: -; v_call: TRBV20-1; cdr3_aa: CSAATELNYGYTF; cdr3_nt: TGCAGTGCTGCCACAGAGTTGAACTATGGCTACACCTTC
cdr3_length: 15; j_call: TRBJ2-3; clone_size: once; d_call: -; v_call: TRBV29-1; cdr3_aa: CSVEDRKGSADTQYF; cdr3_nt: TGCAGCGTTGAAGATCGGAAGGGGTCGGCAGATACGCAGTATTTT
cdr3_length: 13; j_call: TRBJ2-1; clone_size: -; d_call: TRBD2; v_call: TRBV29-1; cdr3_aa: CSVVASGTNEQFF; cdr3_nt: TGCAGCGTTGTGGCTAGCGGCACCAATGAGCAGTTCTTC
cdr3_length: 16; j_call: TRBJ2-3; clone_size: -; d_call: TRBD2; v_call: TRBV7-9; cdr3_aa: CASSFYGGASTDTQYF; cdr3_nt: TGTGCCAGCAGCTTTTACGGGGGGGCCAGCACAGATACGCAGTATTTT
cdr3_length: 13; j_call: TRBJ2-3; clone_size: -; d_call: -; v_call: TRBV14; cdr3_aa: CASSQVRGDTQYF; cdr3_nt: TGTGCCAGCAGCCAAGTAAGGGGTGATACGCAGTATTTT